This T cell receptor beta chain originates from a study of cytomegalovirus exposure and HLA in healthy donors. With regard to this clone: Its antigen is not known.

Findings and limits, study-wide: According to a later analysis, donors in an Asian-associated ancestry cluster reportedly had fewer N-insertions than the roughly 670-donor mean. A link between a missense DCLRE1C variant and TCR beta V- and J-gene trimming emerged from a later analysis. Common viral pathogens seemed, in a later analysis, to connect with several of the most significant clusters. In vitro assays verified that a few CMV-associated chains recognized CMV antigens specifically.

Germline CDR1 is SGHTS and CDR2 is YDEGEE. There are 14 residues in the CDR3. V dropped 0 bases and J dropped 2; count of bases not matched to a gene: 1. 13 Jbeta primers and 60 Vbeta primers were used for the PCR. Some clones are missing from TCRdb's copy, which holds only in-frame ones; the method was immunoSEQ multiplex PCR. The sample holds about 190,000 clones. Sample: PBMCs. This sequence joins TRBV5-8 and TRBJ1-2; 7 bases align to TRBD1. The TCR sequence derives from a man aged 25 to 45 in good health and CMV-seronegative. CDR3 protein: CASSLEGANYGYTF. The DNA of the CDR3 is TGTGCCAGCAGCTTGGAGGGGGCGAACTATGGCTACACCTTC.